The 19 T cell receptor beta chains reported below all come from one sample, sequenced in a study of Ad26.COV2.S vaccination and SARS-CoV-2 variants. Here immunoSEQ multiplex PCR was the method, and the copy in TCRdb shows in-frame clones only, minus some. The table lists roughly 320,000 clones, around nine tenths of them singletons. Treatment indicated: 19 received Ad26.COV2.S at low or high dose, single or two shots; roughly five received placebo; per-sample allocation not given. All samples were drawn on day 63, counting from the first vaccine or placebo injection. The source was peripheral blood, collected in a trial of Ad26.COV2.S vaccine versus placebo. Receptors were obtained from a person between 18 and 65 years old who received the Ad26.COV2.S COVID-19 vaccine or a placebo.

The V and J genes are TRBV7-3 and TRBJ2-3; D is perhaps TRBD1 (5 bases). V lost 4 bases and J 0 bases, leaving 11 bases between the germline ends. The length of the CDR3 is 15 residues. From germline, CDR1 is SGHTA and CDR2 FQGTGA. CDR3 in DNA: TGTGCCAGCAGCTCAGTCGGACATAGCACAGATACGCAGTATTTT. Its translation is CASSSVGHSTDTQYF.

The CDR3 protein is CAWEAVDTQYF. The CDR3 DNA follows: TGTGCCTGGGAGGCGGTAGATACGCAGTATTTT. The J gene is TRBJ2-3, the V gene TRBV30; no clear D gene. The CDR3 runs 11 residues. Deletions cut 5 bases from V and 5 bases from J, with 8 bases between. CDR1 is GTSNPN and CDR2 is SVGIG in the germline V gene (reference sequence).

Here the CDR3 DNA reads TGCAGTGCTAGAGAGGAAAAACTGTTTTTT. Translated, it gives CSAREEKLFF. The rearrangement joins TRBV20-1 to TRBJ1-4; D gene unclear. Germline CDR1 reads DFQATT; CDR2 reads SNEGSKA (reference sequence). The CDR3 runs to 10 residues. Trimming stripped 0 bases from V and 8 bases from J, with 1 base between.

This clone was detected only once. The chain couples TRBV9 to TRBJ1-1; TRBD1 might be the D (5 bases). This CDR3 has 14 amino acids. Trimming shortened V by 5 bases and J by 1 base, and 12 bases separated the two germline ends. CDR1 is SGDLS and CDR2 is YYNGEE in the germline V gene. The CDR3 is CASSKRGWNTEAFF. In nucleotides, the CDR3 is TGTGCCAGCAGTAAAAGGGGCTGGAACACTGAAGCTTTCTTT.

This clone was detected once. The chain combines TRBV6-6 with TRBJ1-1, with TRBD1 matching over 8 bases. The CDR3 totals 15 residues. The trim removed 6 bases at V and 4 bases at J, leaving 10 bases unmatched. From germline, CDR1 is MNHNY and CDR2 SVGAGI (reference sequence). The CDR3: CASRRGQALSTEAFF. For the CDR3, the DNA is TGTGCCAGCAGACGGGGACAGGCCCTGAGCACTGAAGCTTTCTTT.

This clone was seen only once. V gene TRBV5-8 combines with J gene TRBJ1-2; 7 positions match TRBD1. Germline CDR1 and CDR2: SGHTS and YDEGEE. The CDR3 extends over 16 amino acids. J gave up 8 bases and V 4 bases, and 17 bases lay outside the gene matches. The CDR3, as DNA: TGTGCCAGCAGCCCAAGGGGGCAGGGAGTCTCTCGAGGCTACACCTTC. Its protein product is CASSPRGQGVSRGYTF.

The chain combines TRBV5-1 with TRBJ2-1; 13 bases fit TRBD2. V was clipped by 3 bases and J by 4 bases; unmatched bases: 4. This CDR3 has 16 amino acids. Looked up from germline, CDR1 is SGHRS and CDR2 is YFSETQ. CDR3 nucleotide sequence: TGCGCCAGCAGCTCGACGACTAGCGGGGGGTACAATGAGCAGTTCTTC. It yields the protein CASSSTTSGGYNEQFF.

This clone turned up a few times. CDR3 sequence (DNA): TGTGCCAGCTCACCGACAGGGACTATAGATCAGCCCCAGCATTTT. Its protein is CASSPTGTIDQPQHF. The V gene is TRBV18, the J gene TRBJ1-5; 7 nucleotides agree with TRBD1. This CDR3 has 15 residues. Germline CDR1 is KGHSH and CDR2 is LQKENI. The V gene end was trimmed by 3 bases and the J gene end by 5 bases; junction bases not matched to a gene: 7.

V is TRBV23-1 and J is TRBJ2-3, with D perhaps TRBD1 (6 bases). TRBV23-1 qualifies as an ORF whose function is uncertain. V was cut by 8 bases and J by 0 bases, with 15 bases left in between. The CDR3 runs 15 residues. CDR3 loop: CASLKGGRSTDTQYF. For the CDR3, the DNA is TGCGCCAGCCTAAAAGGGGGACGGAGCACAGATACGCAGTATTTT.

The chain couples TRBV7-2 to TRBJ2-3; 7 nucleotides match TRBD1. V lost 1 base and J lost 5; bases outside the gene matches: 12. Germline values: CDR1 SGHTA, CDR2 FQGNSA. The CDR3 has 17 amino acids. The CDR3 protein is CASSLETGLGVLDTQYF. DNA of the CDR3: TGTGCCAGCAGCTTAGAGACAGGGCTTGGGGTCTTAGATACGCAGTATTTT.

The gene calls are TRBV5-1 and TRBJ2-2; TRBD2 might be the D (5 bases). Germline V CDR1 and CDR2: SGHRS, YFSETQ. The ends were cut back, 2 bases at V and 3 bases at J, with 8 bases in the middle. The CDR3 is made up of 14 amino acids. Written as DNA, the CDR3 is TGCGCCAGCAGCTTTACCGGGGACACCGGGGAGCTGTTTTTT. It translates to CASSFTGDTGELFF.

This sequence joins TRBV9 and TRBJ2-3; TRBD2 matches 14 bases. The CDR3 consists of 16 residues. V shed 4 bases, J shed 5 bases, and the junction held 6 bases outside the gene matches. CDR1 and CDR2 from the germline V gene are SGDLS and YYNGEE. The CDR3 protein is CASSFSTSGGEDTQYF. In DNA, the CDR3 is TGTGCCAGCAGCTTTTCGACTAGCGGGGGGGAAGATACGCAGTATTTT. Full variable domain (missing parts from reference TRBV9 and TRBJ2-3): DSGVTQTPKHLITATGQRVTLRCSPRSGDLSVYWYQQSLDQGLQFLIQYYNGEERAKGNILERFSAQQFPDLHSELNLSSLELGDSALYFCASSFSTSGGEDTQYFGPGTRLTVL.

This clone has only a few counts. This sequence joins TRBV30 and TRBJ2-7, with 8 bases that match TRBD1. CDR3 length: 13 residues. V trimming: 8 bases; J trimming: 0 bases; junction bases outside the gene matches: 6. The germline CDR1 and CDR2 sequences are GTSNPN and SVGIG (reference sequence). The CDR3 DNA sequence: TGTGCCGGCCGGGACAGGAGCTCCTACGAGCAGTACTTC. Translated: CAGRDRSSYEQYF.

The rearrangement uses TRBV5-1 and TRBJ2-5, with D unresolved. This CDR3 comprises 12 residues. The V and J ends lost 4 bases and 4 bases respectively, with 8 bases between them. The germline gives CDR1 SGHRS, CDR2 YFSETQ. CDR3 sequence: CASSRTGETQYF. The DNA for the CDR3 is TGCGCCAGCAGCCGGACGGGAGAGACCCAGTACTTC. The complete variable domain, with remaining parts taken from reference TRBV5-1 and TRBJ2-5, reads KAGVTQTPRYLIKTRGQQVTLSCSPISGHRSVSWYQQTPGQGLQFLFEYFSETQRNKGNFPGRFSGRQFSNSRSEMNVSTLELGDSALYLCASSRTGETQYFGPGTRLLVL.

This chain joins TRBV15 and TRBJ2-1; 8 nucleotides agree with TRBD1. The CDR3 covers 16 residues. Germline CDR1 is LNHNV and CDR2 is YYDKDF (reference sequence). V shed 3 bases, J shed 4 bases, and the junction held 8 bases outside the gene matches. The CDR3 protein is CATSRRTGTFYNEQFF. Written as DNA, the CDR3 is TGTGCCACCAGCAGGAGGACAGGGACCTTTTACAATGAGCAGTTCTTC.

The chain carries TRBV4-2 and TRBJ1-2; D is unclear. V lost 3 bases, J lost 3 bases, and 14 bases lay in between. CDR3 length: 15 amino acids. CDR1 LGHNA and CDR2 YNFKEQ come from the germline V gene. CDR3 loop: CASSQHITADYGYTF. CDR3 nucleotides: TGTGCCAGCAGCCAGCATATTACGGCGGACTATGGCTACACCTTC.

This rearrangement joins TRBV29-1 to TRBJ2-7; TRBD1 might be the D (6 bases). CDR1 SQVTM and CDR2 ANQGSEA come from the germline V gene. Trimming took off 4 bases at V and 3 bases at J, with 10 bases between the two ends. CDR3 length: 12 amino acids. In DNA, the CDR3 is TGCAGCGTTGTCGGACAGAACTACGAGCAGTACTTC. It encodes CSVVGQNYEQYF.

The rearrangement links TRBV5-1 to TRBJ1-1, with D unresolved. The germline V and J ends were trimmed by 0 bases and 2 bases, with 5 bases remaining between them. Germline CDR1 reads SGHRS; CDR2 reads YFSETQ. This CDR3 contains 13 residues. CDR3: CASSLADNTEAFF. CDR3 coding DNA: TGCGCCAGCAGCTTGGCGGACAACACTGAAGCTTTCTTT.

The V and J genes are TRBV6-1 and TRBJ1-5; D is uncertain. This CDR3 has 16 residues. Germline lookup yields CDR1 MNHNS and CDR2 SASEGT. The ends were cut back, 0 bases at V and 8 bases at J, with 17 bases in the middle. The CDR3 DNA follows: TGTGCCAGCAGTGAAGCGCCAGACTACGGGGTTGAGCCCCAGCATTTT. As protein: CASSEAPDYGVEPQHF.